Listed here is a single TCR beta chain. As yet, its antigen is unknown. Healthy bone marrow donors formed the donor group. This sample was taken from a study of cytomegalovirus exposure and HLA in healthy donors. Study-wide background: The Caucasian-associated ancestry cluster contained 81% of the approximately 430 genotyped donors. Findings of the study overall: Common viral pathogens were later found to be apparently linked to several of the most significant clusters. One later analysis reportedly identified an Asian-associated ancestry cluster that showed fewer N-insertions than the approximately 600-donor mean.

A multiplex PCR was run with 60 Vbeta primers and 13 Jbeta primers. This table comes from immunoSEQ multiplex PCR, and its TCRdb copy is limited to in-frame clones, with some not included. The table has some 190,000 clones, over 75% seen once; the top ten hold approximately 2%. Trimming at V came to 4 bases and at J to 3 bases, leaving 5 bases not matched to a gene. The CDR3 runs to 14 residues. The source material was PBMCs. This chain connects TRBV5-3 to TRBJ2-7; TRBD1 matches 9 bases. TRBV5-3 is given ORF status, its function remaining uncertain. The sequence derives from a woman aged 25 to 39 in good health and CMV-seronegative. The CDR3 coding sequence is TGTGCCAGAAGCCCCACGGACAGGGGCTACGAGCAGTACTTC. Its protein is CARSPTDRGYEQYF.